These 25 T cell receptor beta chains came from one sample sequenced in a study of low-dose radiotherapy and immunotherapy resistance in tumors. cDNA synthesis used a TRAV/TRBV-specific primer set for both chains. TCR amplification involved roughly 21 PCR cycles with a constant-region primer and V-primer adapter. TCRdb analysed the reads with MiXCR anew, one entry per CDR3 protein. This table has around 8,200 distinct CDR3 sequences, 61% appearing once. These TCRs come from a human donor with advanced metastatic prostate, ovarian, gallbladder or colorectal cancer (not recorded which). This table probably holds off-target reads from a library built for another chain.

The rearrangement links TRBV7-2 to TRBJ2-3; 7 bases align to TRBD2. In germline, CDR1 is SGHTA, CDR2 FQGNSA. The J segment lost 3 bases and the V segment lost 8 bases, leaving 17 bases of the junction unmatched. The CDR3 spans 17 residues. In DNA form, the CDR3 reads TGTGCCAGCGCCGACCCCAGGGCGGGAGCCCCTACAGATACGCAGTATTTT. This gives the protein CASADPRAGAPTDTQYF.

V gene TRBV19 combines with J gene TRBJ2-7; no definite D call. The CDR3 consists of 13 residues. Germline V CDR1 and CDR2: LNHDA, SQIVND (reference sequence). V lost 2 bases and J lost 3, with 8 bases in between. DNA of the CDR3: TGTGCCAGTAGTATAAGTCTTCTCTACGAGCAGTACTTC. It specifies CASSISLLYEQYF.

The V gene is TRBV6-2 or TRBV6-3, the J gene TRBJ2-1; 11 bases are a match to TRBD2. The CDR3 length is 15 residues. The ends lost 2 bases at V and 6 bases at J; junction bases unmatched: 3. The germline V gene has CDR1 MNHEY and CDR2 SVGEGT. The CDR3 DNA reads as TGTGCCAGCAGTTACAGCGGACTAGCGGGCAATGAGCAGTTCTTC. As protein: CASSYSGLAGNEQFF.

V gene TRBV28 combines with J gene TRBJ1-1; D call uncertain. V lost 2 bases to trimming and J lost 0 bases, with 7 bases between them. The CDR3 spans 14 residues. Germline-derived CDR1 and CDR2 are MDHEN and SYDVKM. CDR3 sequence reads: CASSLGSMNTEAFF. Here the CDR3 DNA reads TGTGCCAGCAGTTTAGGATCTATGAACACTGAAGCTTTCTTT. The complete variable domain, with remaining parts taken from reference TRBV28 and TRBJ1-1, reads DVKVTQSSRYLVKRTGEKVFLECVQDMDHENMFWYRQDPGLGLRLIYFSYDVKMKEKGDIPEGYSVSREKKERFSLILESASTNQTSMYLCASSLGSMNTEAFFGQGTRLTVV.

V and J are TRBV7-3 and TRBJ2-1, with TRBD2 identical over 11 bases. V gave up 5 bases and J gave up 10 bases; unmatched junction bases: 7. Germline V lookup: CDR1 SGHTA, CDR2 FQGTGA. This CDR3 has 14 residues. CDR3 in amino acids: CASSPIAGGDEQFF. The CDR3 DNA is TGTGCCAGCAGCCCCATAGCGGGAGGGGACGAGCAGTTCTTC. The whole variable domain, filled in from reference TRBV7-3 and TRBJ2-1, reads GAGVSQTPSNKVTEKGKYVELRCDPISGHTALYWYRQSLGQGPEFLIYFQGTGAADDSGLPNDRFFAVRPEGSVSTLKIQRTERGDSAVYLCASSPIAGGDEQFFGPGTRLTVL.

The V call is TRBV12-3 or TRBV12-4, the J call TRBJ1-1; 9 nucleotides align to TRBD1. The CDR3 contains 13 residues. Trimming removed 4 bases from V and 11 bases from J; junction bases left unmatched: 8. The CDR3 DNA follows: TGTGCCAGCAGTTCGGGACAGGGTAGTTTCGCTTTCTTT. This codes for CASSSGQGSFAFF.

This clonotype was seen more than once but under ten times. The V call is TRBV11-2, the J call TRBJ2-5; D remains ambiguous. Germline lookup yields CDR1 SGHAT and CDR2 FQNNGV. The CDR3 covers 16 residues. The V end was cut by 1 base, the J end by 2 bases, with 14 bases between. The CDR3 protein is CASSLGRFPQQETQYF. CDR3 sequence (DNA): TGTGCCAGCAGCTTAGGACGCTTTCCCCAACAAGAGACCCAGTACTTC.

The rearrangement links TRBV27 to TRBJ1-6, with D perhaps matching TRBD1 (6 bases). The V end was cut by 6 bases, the J end by 0 bases, with 12 bases between. The CDR3 covers 16 residues. Germline assignment: CDR1 MNHEY and CDR2 SMNVEV (reference sequence). CDR3 amino acids: CASRVGGSSYNSPLHF. CDR3 nucleotide sequence: TGTGCCAGCAGAGTAGGGGGGAGCTCCTATAATTCACCCCTCCACTTT.

The rearrangement joins TRBV5-4 to TRBJ2-5, with D unresolved. This CDR3 region has 15 residues. Deletions cut 0 bases from V and 3 bases from J, with 12 bases between. Germline-derived CDR1 and CDR2 are SGHNT and YYREEE (reference sequence). The chain's CDR3 is CASSLGSGLEETQYF. In DNA form, the CDR3 reads TGTGCCAGCAGCTTGGGTTCCGGGCTGGAAGAGACCCAGTACTTC. Filled out from reference TRBV5-4 and TRBJ2-5, the complete variable domain reads ETGVTQSPTHLIKTRGQQVTLRCSSQSGHNTVSWYQQALGQGPQFIFQYYREEENGRGNFPPRFSGLQFPNYSSELNVNALELDDSALYLCASSLGSGLEETQYFGPGTRLLVL.

The chain carries TRBV5-1 and TRBJ1-1; tentatively, D is TRBD1 (5 bases). Germline values: CDR1 SGHRS, CDR2 YFSETQ. Trimming removed 0 bases at V and 7 bases at J, with 16 bases between. The CDR3 has 15 amino acids. The CDR3 sequence: CASSLDRMGQVEAFF. CDR3 nucleotide sequence: TGCGCCAGCAGCTTGGATAGGATGGGGCAGGTTGAAGCTTTCTTT.

The chain has TRBV4-3 and TRBJ2-7; 9 positions agree with TRBD1. This CDR3 has 15 residues. Germline CDR1 is LGHNA and CDR2 is YSLEER. Trimming cost V 1 base and J 2 bases; bases outside gene matches: 3. DNA for the CDR3: TGCGCCAGCAGCCAAGCCCGGACAGGGGCCTACGAGCAGTACTTC. Its translation: CASSQARTGAYEQYF.

This clonotype showed up just a few times. The chain links TRBV28 to TRBJ2-2; either TRBD1 or TRBD2 may supply D (5 bases each). V was shortened by 8 bases and J by 7 bases, with 20 bases between the two germline ends. The CDR3 extends over 15 amino acids. Looked up from germline, CDR1 is MDHEN and CDR2 is SYDVKM. The CDR3 bases are TGTGCCAGCTCCGGAGGACACAACCCCATCGGGGAGCTGTTTTTT. Protein sequence: CASSGGHNPIGELFF.

The chain carries TRBV12-3 or TRBV12-4 and TRBJ2-1; D perhaps matches TRBD2 (6 bases). This CDR3 is built from 15 residues. V lost 10 bases, J lost 4 bases, and 20 bases lay in between. The CDR3: CAIATGTEGYNEQFF. CDR3 sequence (DNA): TGTGCCATCGCTACCGGGACGGAGGGTTACAATGAGCAGTTCTTC.

J is TRBJ2-3 and V is TRBV4-2; 9 bases agree with TRBD1. The trim removed 4 bases at V and 5 bases at J, leaving 4 bases unmatched. From germline, CDR1 is LGHNA and CDR2 YNFKEQ. CDR3 length: 14 amino acids. CDR3 bases: TGTGCCAGCAGCCGAGGGACAGGGAAAGATACGCAGTATTTT. Its protein is CASSRGTGKDTQYF.

The sample holds a few counts of this clonotype. The chain has TRBV19 and TRBJ2-7, with a weak D call TRBD1 (5 bases). Germline values: CDR1 LNHDA, CDR2 SQIVND (reference sequence). This CDR3 has 15 amino acids. Between the trimmed V and J ends, which lost 6 bases and 3 bases, there was a span of 18 bases. As DNA, the CDR3 is TGTGCCAGTAGCATTCACAGGAAAGGGATCTACGAGCAGTACTTC. This gives the protein CASSIHRKGIYEQYF.

This chain joins TRBV21-1 and TRBJ2-7; the table gives TRBD1 as D, unverified against the DNA. TRBV21-1 has pseudogene status. CDR3 length equals 20 residues. The CDR3 here is CASSKSFARQASLSSYEQYF. CDR3 nucleotide sequence: TGTGCCAGCAGCAAAAGTTTTGCGAGACAGGCTTCCCTTAGCTCCTACGAGCAGTACTTC.

The chain joins TRBV29-1 to TRBJ2-7; 9 bases align to TRBD1. Germline V lookup: CDR1 SQVTM, CDR2 ANQGSEA. This CDR3 comprises 16 residues. V lost 6 bases to trimming and J lost 2 bases; unmatched junction nucleotides: 14. The CDR3 DNA reads as TGCAGCGTGGCCGGGACAGGGAGAGGGAACGCCTACGAGCAGTACTTC. Protein product: CSVAGTGRGNAYEQYF.

This sequence joins TRBV20-1 and TRBJ2-7, with D unresolved. Trimming shortened V by 8 bases and J by 6 bases, and 5 bases separated the two germline ends. The CDR3 spans 8 residues. Germline V gene lookup returns CDR1 DFQATT and CDR2 SNEGSKA (reference sequence). CDR3 region: CSPIEQYF. The CDR3 bases are TGCAGTCCGATCGAGCAGTACTTC.

The chain joins TRBV7-2 to TRBJ1-1; 8 nucleotides match TRBD1. Losses at the gene ends were 3 bases for V and 6 bases for J; bases not matched to a gene: 9. Germline assignment: CDR1 SGHTA and CDR2 FQGNSA. CDR3 length equals 15 residues. This CDR3 reads CASSFQGALLSEAFF. CDR3 nucleotide sequence: TGTGCCAGCAGCTTTCAGGGGGCGCTTCTCTCTGAAGCTTTCTTT.

This clonotype is deemed medium-sized. V gene TRBV28 combines with J gene TRBJ2-7; either TRBD1 or TRBD2 may supply D (5 bases each). The germline V and J ends were trimmed by 4 bases and 4 bases, with 5 bases remaining between them. The germline CDR1 and CDR2 sequences are MDHEN and SYDVKM. This CDR3 comprises 11 residues. CDR3: CASSWGYEQYF. The DNA of the CDR3 is TGTGCCAGCAGTTGGGGGTACGAGCAGTACTTC.

The J gene is TRBJ2-3, the V gene TRBV11-2; D possibly corresponds to TRBD2 (6 bases). The CDR3 is 15 residues long. V lost 1 base and J lost 2, with 10 bases in between. Germline V gene data show CDR1 as SGHAT and CDR2 as FQNNGV. The CDR3 nucleotides are TGTGCCAGCAGCTTAGCCGCGGGGCCCACAGATACGCAGTATTTT. Its protein product is CASSLAAGPTDTQYF.

The V gene is TRBV3-1, the J gene TRBJ1-3; no clear D. V lost 1 base to trimming and J lost 3 bases, with 7 bases between them. This CDR3 is built from 14 residues. The germline V gene encodes CDR1 LGHDT and CDR2 YNNKEL (reference sequence). As DNA, the CDR3 is TGTGCCAGCAGCCAAGCGCTAGGTGGAAACACCATATATTTT. It is translated as CASSQALGGNTIYF. Full variable domain (rest looked up from reference TRBV3-1 and TRBJ1-3): DTAVSQTPKYLVTQMGNDKSIKCEQNLGHDTMYWYKQDSKKFLKIMFSYNNKELIINETVPNRFSPKSPDKAHLNLHINSLELGDSAVYFCASSQALGGNTIYFGEGSWLTVV.

The chain carries TRBV3-1 and TRBJ2-2; no firm D call. V dropped 4 bases and J dropped 0 bases, with 6 bases sitting between them. The CDR3 totals 14 residues. In germline, CDR1 is LGHDT, CDR2 YNNKEL (reference sequence). CDR3 amino acids: CASSPPANTGELFF. The DNA of the CDR3 is TGTGCCAGCAGCCCCCCCGCGAACACCGGGGAGCTGTTTTTT.

V and J are TRBV25-1 and TRBJ2-4; D possibly corresponds to TRBD1 (5 bases). Trimming removed 3 bases at V and 8 bases at J, with 11 bases between. Germline V CDR1 and CDR2: MGHDK, SYGVNS. The CDR3 runs 13 residues. The CDR3 DNA is TGTGCCAGCAGTGACAGGGTGGTCGACATTCAGTACTTC. Amino acids: CASSDRVVDIQYF.

The rearrangement joins TRBV3-1 to TRBJ2-3; 7 positions match TRBD1. The CDR3 runs to 15 residues. The V gene end was trimmed by 4 bases and the J gene end by 0 bases; junction bases not matched to a gene: 4. CDR1 and CDR2 from the germline V gene are LGHDT and YNNKEL (reference sequence). In nucleotides, the CDR3 is TGTGCCAGCAGCCCCCGGGACAGAAGCACAGATACGCAGTATTTT. Translating gives CASSPRDRSTDTQYF.